The present T cell receptor (beta chain) was sequenced within a study of beta chain features in type 1 diabetes. Study results and caveats: Among patients with Type 1 diabetes, TCRB CDR3s were moderately but significantly shorter in every one of the four CD4+ subsets.

The ends were cut back, 6 bases at V and 0 bases at J, with 10 bases in the middle. The germline gives CDR1 SNHLY, CDR2 FYNNEI. CDR3 length equals 14 residues. This clone was seen more than once but under ten times. Its antigen is unknown. The isolated RNA, all of it, was reverse transcribed, so expressed TCRB transcripts were what got sequenced. Produced via immunoSEQ multiplex PCR; TCRdb's table is partial and in-frame only. The sample shows hundreds of thousands of clones, roughly 12% of them seen only once. The specimen sequenced was naive CD4+ T cells from blood. The gene calls are TRBV2 and TRBJ2-3, with D unresolved. This sequence originates from a man between 18 and 35 years old with type 1 diabetes. CDR3 bases: TGTGCCAGCAGGCTACTAATAAGCACAGATACGCAGTATTTT. Amino acid sequence: CASRLLISTDTQYF.